This T cell receptor (beta chain) was retrieved from a study of post-analysis software for immune sequencing data. Study-wide context: Relapsing-remitting, secondary progressive and progressive-relapsing multiple sclerosis courses were included. Points from the study as a whole: Roughly five TRBV segments occurring more often in patients than controls included TRBV5-6, TRBV5-1 and TRBV20-1. Those with multiple sclerosis, the patient group, showed significantly lower normalized Chao1 diversity than controls.

The CDR3 loop spans 13 amino acids. Between the trimmed V and J ends, which lost 8 bases and 2 bases, there was a span of 12 bases. CDR1 and CDR2 (germline): MDHEN, SYDVKM. Incorporated into the TCR beta cDNA libraries were unique molecular identifiers, which served to reduce PCR and sequencing biases. Some 500,000 cDNA molecules were recovered from an input of roughly 0.95 to 10 million T cells. TCRdb passed the PCR reads through MiXCR, listing each CDR3 protein once. Seen here are about 770,000 distinct CDR3 sequences, around 45% observed once, and the top ten hold 4% to 5%. A word on this clonotype: The antigen is unknown.

Material: blood. This chain joins TRBV28 and TRBJ1-1, with D maybe TRBD1 (5 bases). The sequence came from a girl aged 10 to 17 with multiple sclerosis. The CDR3 here is CASRMTDNTEAFF. The CDR3 DNA follows: TGTGCCAGCCGAATGACAGATAACACTGAAGCTTTCTTT.